This TCR beta chain was obtained from a study of long-term antiretroviral therapy in people with HIV. Study results and limitations: At every time point, clones expanded before ART dominated the repertoire.

An immunoSEQ assay, version v3.0, was performed at survey level. A target of about 35,000-55,000 T-cell genomes per sample was set for sequencing. Sequencing used immunoSEQ multiplex PCR; TCRdb keeps in-frame clones, though not all of them. The table lists roughly 24,000 clones, just over 85% of them singletons. The United States was where all participants with HIV were treated. DNA was extracted from approximately 1-10 million thawed cryopreserved PBMC. Comments on this clone: What it binds is unknown.

This CDR3 has 16 residues. V was clipped by 0 bases and J by 1 base, with 7 bases between them. CDR1 and CDR2 from the germline V gene are SNHLY and FYNNEI. Sequenced here: unsorted PBMCs, sampled 1.8 years before starting antiretroviral therapy. This receptor was identified in a woman aged 25 to 39 with HIV. This chain connects TRBV2 to TRBJ1-6; unclear D gene. This CDR3 is CASSEAPGSYNSPLHF. CDR3 DNA: TGTGCCAGCAGTGAAGCGCCGGGTTCCTATAATTCACCCCTCCACTTT.